This T cell receptor (beta chain) appears in the sequencing data of a study of blood T cell repertoires in COVID-19 (dated by TCRdb to the early 2020s). Regarding the research as a whole: Samples from collaborators originated in the United States, Italy and Spain and spanned both the acute and convalescent phases of COVID-19. The repertoires were made available in a free public database intended to serve as a resource for research on the immune response to SARS-CoV-2. The sample metadata nearly always contained a de-identified subject ID, COVID-19 status, age in years and sex. Subjects who had been exposed to COVID-19, were actively infected with it, or had recovered from it provided the deeply sampled blood TCRbeta repertoires that made up the dataset. Where available, HLA class I and class II types were obtained from metadata supplied by the sample provider rather than from assay-based typing. The material from the prospective study consisted of cDNA or gDNA derived from T cells, B-cell-depleted T cells, or PBMCs. The samples were drawn from two sources: the first 160 participants of the ongoing ImmuneRACE study, and fewer than 1,500 subjects contributed by 6 global collaborators.

Note on this clone: This receptor's antigen is unknown. Within one base of it there is no much larger clone, and no base qualities were kept.

V sheds 5 bases and J sheds 6 bases, leaving 17 bases between their ends. The CDR3 covers 13 residues, taking in both the cysteine and the phenylalanine. The kept DNA is CDR3 alone, 39 bases in frame from the first base. As encoded in the germline V gene, CDR1 is SQVTM while CDR2 is ANQGSEA. Participants in the prospective study were aged 18 to 89 years, lived in about two dozen United States geographic areas, and enrolled through a virtual design. In the prospective study, participants were assigned to cohorts based on the clinical history participants reported in a screening survey and a study questionnaire. For ImmuneRACE Cohort 3, a participant was defined as recovered based on two consecutive negative NP/OP PCR tests, clearance by a healthcare professional, or resolution of symptoms. Each participant in the prospective study had whole blood, serum and a nasopharyngeal or oropharyngeal swab collected by mobile phlebotomists. Participants in the prospective study had the option to provide additional blood draws and questionnaires over a roughly 2-month period. Blood samples from the prospective study were shipped frozen or at room temperature prior to DNA extraction.

Overall results and qualifications from the work: How much clinical and demographic metadata was included differed by source and by participant, and the metadata was provided uncurated.

The immunoSEQ Assay, a bias-controlled multiplex PCR, was used to amplify TCRbeta CDR3 regions from genomic DNA. The study's own analysis went as follows. Within the assay, amplification of reference gene primers was used to estimate how many nucleated cells each sample contained. Sequence reads were collapsed and filtered to measure the absolute abundance of every unique TCRbeta CDR3 rearrangement. For each sample, productive Simpson clonality was calculated as the square root of Simpson's diversity index over productive rearrangements. The immuneACCESS repertoire file appears here via TCRdb, limited to in-frame rearrangements. These files lack a portion of the clones; in checked studies, under half of the deficit traces to unresolved V genes, and the cause of the others is not known. D and trimming were read from the DNA, whereas the V and J calls and clone size are those reported in that table. For this sample there are about 410,000 clones; roughly 89% appear just once. The top ten clonotypes cover around 1.7% of the sample.

Sequencing input: PBMCs or T cells enriched from blood (not recorded which). The origin of this receptor is a woman in her twenties or thirties who had recovered from COVID-19. The chain employs TRBV29-1 and TRBJ2-7; TRBD2 is a weak D gene call, 5 bases matching. The DNA sequence follows: TGCAGCGTTCAGGAGGTAGGGCCAAGCGAGCAGTACTTC. Translated, this is CSVQEVGPSEQYF.